Listed below are T cell receptor beta chains from one sample, sequenced in a study of technical replicates of blood from several donors. Assay: immunoSEQ multiplex PCR; the TCRdb copy retains only in-frame clones and omits some. The table includes around 93,000 clones, 85% to 95% detected once. The sample taken for sequencing was T cells isolated from PBMCs. These receptors all come from a human donor in good health. Both conserved end residues are part of each CDR3. A D gene is named only where the DNA matches it firmly. The size field is filled for only some rows; it gives once, few, many or a size class.

>TRBD1|.|TRBV19|TRBJ2-7
CASRDSFYEQYF
TGTGCCAGCCGGGACAGTTTCTACGAGCAGTACTTC
>TRBD1|.|TRBV6-5|TRBJ1-1
CASSLDRDTEAFF
TGTGCCAGCAGTTTAGACAGGGATACTGAAGCTTTCTTT
>TRBD2|.|TRBV4-1|TRBJ2-3
CASSQDTSGRHTDTQYF
TGCGCCAGCAGCCAAGATACTAGCGGGAGGCACACAGATACGCAGTATTTT
>TRBD1|.|TRBV30|TRBJ2-5
CAWSWDSLTQYF
TGTGCCTGGAGTTGGGACAGTTTGACCCAGTACTTC
>.|.|TRBV18|TRBJ2-7
CASSPQGDYEQYF
TGTGCCAGCTCACCACAGGGGGACTACGAGCAGTACTTC
>TRBD2|.|TRBV7-9|TRBJ2-5
CASSPTSGVAQETQYF
TGTGCCAGCAGCCCGACTAGCGGAGTTGCGCAAGAGACCCAGTACTTC
>TRBD2|.|TRBV28|TRBJ2-7
CASRLSGGSSYEQYF
TGTGCCAGCAGACTTAGCGGGGGGAGCTCCTACGAGCAGTACTTC
>.|.|TRBV5-6|TRBJ1-2
CASSSPEQGSYGYTF
TGTGCCAGCAGCTCCCCCGAGCAGGGGAGCTATGGCTACACCTTC
>TRBD1|.|TRBV28|TRBJ1-5
CASSTRQGVLGQPQHF
TGTGCCAGCAGCACAAGACAGGGTGTATTAGGTCAGCCCCAGCATTTT
>TRBD1|.|TRBV11-3|TRBJ1-2
CASSPTGNYGYTF
TGTGCCAGCAGTCCGACAGGGAACTATGGCTACACCTTC
>.|.|TRBV10-3|TRBJ2-5
CAISIRAGETQYF
TGTGCCATCAGTATCCGAGCGGGAGAGACCCAGTACTTC
>TRBD2|.|TRBV4-3|TRBJ2-1
CASSQDAAGGPSPYNEQFF
TGCGCCAGCAGCCAAGATGCTGCGGGAGGGCCCTCCCCCTACAATGAGCAGTTCTTC
>.|.|TRBV15|TRBJ2-7
CATSRDPDYHYEQYF
TGTGCCACCAGCAGAGACCCGGACTACCACTACGAGCAGTACTTC
>.|few|TRBV2|TRBJ1-1
CASLRDLNTEAFF
TGTGCCAGCCTTAGGGACTTGAACACTGAAGCTTTCTTT
>.|.|TRBV27|TRBJ1-2
CASSLAHPAIGYTF
TGTGCCAGCAGTTTAGCGCATCCCGCCATCGGCTACACCTTC
>TRBD2|.|TRBV19|TRBJ2-3
CASSIQGLAGGPSDTQYF
TGTGCCAGTAGTATTCAAGGACTAGCGGGAGGGCCCTCAGATACGCAGTATTTT
>.|.|TRBV6-6|TRBJ2-2
CASREDTGELFF
TGTGCCAGCAGGGAGGACACCGGGGAGCTGTTTTTT
>TRBD2|.|TRBV18|TRBJ2-1
CASSPRTGGGLAGFNEQFF
TGTGCCAGCTCACCACGAACAGGAGGGGGACTAGCGGGATTCAATGAGCAGTTCTTC
>TRBD2|.|TRBV11-2|TRBJ2-1
CASSYMGLAGAGLFF
TGTGCCAGCAGCTATATGGGACTAGCGGGAGCCGGTCTGTTCTTC
>.|.|TRBV19|TRBJ1-3
CASSNRAFGGNTIYF
TGTGCCAGTAGTAACAGGGCCTTCGGTGGAAACACCATATATTTT
>TRBD1|.|TRBV30|TRBJ1-4
CAWSTGTGVYEKLFF
TGTGCCTGGAGTACCGGGACAGGGGTATATGAAAAACTGTTTTTT
>.|.|TRBV7-2|TRBJ2-2
CASSPGGTTPNTGELFF
TGTGCCAGCAGCCCGGGCGGGACCACCCCGAACACCGGGGAGCTGTTTTTT